A single sample gave rise to the 8 T cell receptor beta chains below, sequenced in a study of T cells in Graves' hyperthyroidism and ophthalmopathy. TCR beta CDR3 region amplification was performed from RNA transcripts. HTBI primers were the set used in a first-round RT-PCR of the TCR CDR3. TCRdb processed the multiplex PCR reads anew with MiXCR; each CDR3 protein has one entry. The sample yields a few hundred thousand distinct CDR3 sequences, approximately 14% seen once. The specimen sequenced was blood. These TCRs come from a woman in her 30s with Graves' ophthalmopathy.

In its sample, this clonotype was seen a few times. This may be a read error: a much more frequent sequence differs by one nucleotide. This chain joins TRBV6-1 and TRBJ2-2; D is ambiguous. The CDR3 runs 13 residues. CDR1 and CDR2 (germline): MNHNS, SASEGT. V shed 5 bases and J shed 5 bases, with 9 bases lying between them. CDR3 in amino acids: CASSTKETGELFF. As DNA, the CDR3 is TGTGCCAGCAGTACCAAGGAAACCGGGGAGCTGTTTTTT.

The rearrangement links TRBV10-3 to TRBJ2-1; 10 nucleotides line up with TRBD1. Unmatched junction bases numbered 5, after V lost 4 bases and J lost 8 bases. This CDR3 has 14 amino acids. From germline, CDR1 is ENHRY and CDR2 SYGVKD. CDR3 in amino acids: CAISGGTGVDEQFF. The DNA of the CDR3 is TGTGCCATCAGTGGGGGGACAGGGGTCGATGAGCAGTTCTTC.

This clonotype was seen at least ten times. The chain has TRBV28 and TRBJ1-1, with 7 bases fitting TRBD1. This CDR3 contains 14 residues. In germline, CDR1 is MDHEN, CDR2 SYDVKM. V lost 5 bases to trimming and J lost 4 bases; unmatched junction nucleotides: 7. The CDR3 reads CASSSPNRGTEAFF. The CDR3 DNA reads TGTGCCAGCAGTAGTCCTAACAGGGGCACTGAAGCTTTCTTT.

This clonotype was counted many times. This chain joins TRBV7-8 and TRBJ2-2, with a tentative D call TRBD2 (5 bases). The V and J ends lost 6 bases and 7 bases respectively, with 9 bases between them. Per germline, CDR1 SGHVS and CDR2 FQNEAQ. CDR3 length: 12 amino acids. This CDR3 reads CASSLTSGELFF. The CDR3 coding sequence is TGTGCCAGCAGTCTTACTAGCGGGGAGCTGTTTTTT.

This clonotype was counted at least ten times. In DNA, the CDR3 is TGCAGTGTGACTGGCCCCGGAAGGGGTAATCAGCCCCAGCATTTT. Translated, it gives CSVTGPGRGNQPQHF. The chain carries TRBV20-1 and TRBJ1-5, with D perhaps TRBD1 (5 bases). Per germline, CDR1 DFQATT and CDR2 SNEGSKA (reference sequence). Trimming stripped 7 bases from V and 4 bases from J, with 20 bases between. The CDR3 totals 15 residues.

This clonotype was seen more than once but under ten times. The chain has TRBV4-2 and TRBJ1-5; 10 bases line up with TRBD1. The CDR3 is 14 residues long. Germline assignment: CDR1 LGHNA and CDR2 YNFKEQ. With V trimmed by 5 bases and J by 5 bases, 3 bases remained unmatched. Here the CDR3 reads CASSIGTGDQPQHF. The CDR3 bases are TGTGCCAGCAGCATCGGGACAGGGGATCAGCCCCAGCATTTT.

There are many counts of this clonotype. The chain has TRBV20-1 and TRBJ2-2, with 11 bases identical to TRBD2. V was clipped by 6 bases and J by 5 bases; unmatched bases: 8. Germline V gene data show CDR1 as DFQATT and CDR2 as SNEGSKA (reference sequence). The CDR3 has 15 residues. The CDR3 loop is CSASRLAGTTGELFF. The DNA of the CDR3 is TGCAGTGCCAGTCGACTAGCGGGGACAACCGGGGAGCTGTTTTTT.

This clonotype appeared many times. The chain recombines TRBV5-6 with TRBJ2-3, with 7 bases that match TRBD1. With 2 bases clipped from V and 4 bases from J, the junction kept 7 bases outside the gene matches. The length of the CDR3 is 15 residues. From germline, CDR1 is SGHDT and CDR2 YYEEEE. CDR3 amino acids: CASSFGLQGADTQYF. The CDR3 DNA is TGTGCCAGCAGCTTCGGATTGCAGGGGGCAGATACGCAGTATTTT.